The rows below give T cell receptor beta chains drawn from one sample of a study of OX40 agonist ivuxolimab in advanced cancers. Profiled with immunoSEQ multiplex PCR; TCRdb holds only in-frame clones, not every one. Of under 80,000 clones in the sample, roughly 90% are singletons; the top ten hold 0.78%. Sequenced material: CD4+ or CD8+ T cells sorted from blood, taken in a trial of the OX40 agonist ivuxolimab. The receptors originated from an adult with an advanced solid tumor such as melanoma, head and neck, liver or kidney cancer. The CDR3 runs from the conserved cysteine through the conserved F or W. The D gene is left open where the match is weak. Part of the rows lack a size; the others show once, few, many or a class for expanded clones.

v_gene,d_gene,j_gene,abundance,CDR3aa,CDR3nt
TRBV7-9,NA,TRBJ2-1,NA,CASSGGLNVGNEQFF,TGTGCCAGCAGCGGGGGCCTAAACGTCGGCAATGAGCAGTTCTTC
TRBV10-1,TRBD2,TRBJ2-1,NA,CASSSGLAGVRFGEQFF,TGCGCCAGCAGTTCAGGACTAGCGGGAGTGAGGTTCGGTGAGCAGTTCTTC
TRBV6-6,NA,TRBJ1-2,NA,CASSLRGYSYGYTF,TGTGCCAGCAGTTTGAGAGGATACTCCTATGGCTACACCTTC
TRBV7-9,NA,TRBJ1-1,NA,CASSYGQMNTEAFF,TGTGCCAGCAGCTATGGACAGATGAACACTGAAGCTTTCTTT
TRBV19,NA,TRBJ2-7,NA,CASSITLQSFEQYF,TGTGCCAGTAGTATAACTCTTCAAAGCTTTGAGCAGTACTTC
TRBV2,TRBD1,TRBJ2-5,NA,CASSRGTGDEETQYF,TGTGCCAGCAGCCGCGGAACAGGGGATGAAGAGACCCAGTACTTC
TRBV30,NA,TRBJ2-6,NA,CAWSVGEGGANVLTF,TGTGCCTGGAGTGTAGGGGAAGGTGGGGCCAACGTCCTGACTTTC
TRBV19,NA,TRBJ2-6,NA,CASGRDSGANVLTF,TGTGCCAGTGGGAGAGACTCTGGGGCCAACGTCCTGACTTTC
TRBV5-4,TRBD2,TRBJ2-4,NA,CASSRTSGERKNIQYF,TGTGCCAGCAGCCGGACTAGCGGGGAGAGAAAAAACATTCAGTACTTC
TRBV7-9,NA,TRBJ1-2,once,CASSLAGSRGYGYTF,TGTGCCAGCAGCTTAGCGGGGAGCAGGGGCTATGGCTACACCTTC
TRBV25-1,NA,TRBJ1-3,NA,CASSPNRGISGNTIYF,TGTGCCAGCAGCCCCAATAGGGGAATCTCTGGAAACACCATATATTTT
TRBV27,NA,TRBJ2-7,NA,CASSLRRGSSYEQYF,TGTGCCAGCAGTTTACGGAGAGGTTCCTCCTACGAGCAGTACTTC
TRBV2,NA,TRBJ2-3,NA,CASSDLGTADTQYF,TGTGCCAGCAGTGACTTGGGGACCGCAGATACGCAGTATTTT
TRBV29-1,NA,TRBJ1-2,NA,CSAGEVYGYTF,TGCAGCGCCGGGGAGGTCTATGGCTACACCTTC
TRBV6-6,NA,TRBJ2-1,NA,CASSYRGKGHNEQFF,TGTGCCAGCAGTTACCGGGGAAAGGGCCACAATGAGCAGTTCTTC
TRBV19,NA,TRBJ1-5,NA,CASSIVRGAFGNQPQHF,TGTGCCAGTAGTATAGTTCGGGGGGCGTTTGGCAATCAGCCCCAGCATTTT
TRBV10-1,NA,TRBJ2-3,NA,CASSELGGGTDTQYF,TGCGCCAGCAGTGAGCTCGGCGGGGGCACAGATACGCAGTATTTT
TRBV19,NA,TRBJ1-5,NA,CASSIGDPGYSNQPQHF,TGTGCCAGTAGTATAGGGGACCCAGGGTATAGCAATCAGCCCCAGCATTTT
TRBV10-3,NA,TRBJ1-5,NA,CAISANREGQPQHF,TGTGCCATCAGTGCAAACAGGGAAGGTCAGCCCCAGCATTTT
TRBV18,NA,TRBJ2-1,NA,CASSPGAGARDEQFF,TGTGCCAGCTCCCCGGGCGCGGGGGCGCGTGATGAGCAGTTCTTC
TRBV28,NA,TRBJ1-2,NA,CASSPPSGFYGYTF,TGTGCCAGCAGCCCCCCCAGCGGATTCTATGGCTACACCTTC
TRBV10-3,NA,TRBJ2-5,NA,CAISTDQRETQYF,TGTGCCATCAGCACCGATCAGCGAGAGACCCAGTACTTC
TRBV5-5,TRBD1,TRBJ1-2,NA,CASSFGTDYGYTF,TGTGCCAGCAGCTTTGGGACAGACTATGGCTACACCTTC
TRBV5-1,NA,TRBJ2-2,NA,CASRVHDEGELFF,TGCGCCAGCAGAGTCCATGACGAGGGGGAGCTGTTTTTT
TRBV5-1,NA,TRBJ2-5,once,CASSLAGNRQETQYF,TGCGCCAGCAGCTTGGCCGGGAACAGGCAAGAGACCCAGTACTTC
TRBV2,NA,TRBJ1-1,NA,CASRARLMATEAFF,TGTGCCAGCAGGGCCCGGTTGATGGCAACTGAAGCTTTCTTT
TRBV30,NA,TRBJ2-7,NA,CAWSREGPQYF,TGTGCCTGGAGCCGCGAGGGACCGCAGTACTTC
TRBV30,NA,TRBJ1-3,NA,CAWSGSGNTIYF,TGTGCCTGGAGCGGGTCTGGAAACACCATATATTTT
TRBV30,NA,TRBJ2-1,NA,CAWSRAENEQFF,TGTGCCTGGAGTAGGGCGGAGAATGAGCAGTTCTTC
TRBV19,TRBD2,TRBJ2-7,NA,CASSIAVGGTSSYEQYF,TGTGCCAGTAGTATAGCTGTGGGCGGGACTAGCAGCTACGAGCAGTACTTC
TRBV19,TRBD2,TRBJ2-5,NA,CASKRAGGPLETQYF,TGTGCCAGTAAGAGAGCGGGAGGGCCTCTTGAGACCCAGTACTTC
TRBV28,NA,TRBJ1-2,NA,CASSRALDGYTF,TGTGCCAGCAGCAGGGCCCTGGATGGCTACACCTTC
TRBV5-4,NA,TRBJ2-7,NA,CASSLAGGRIYEQYF,TGTGCCAGCAGCCTGGCCGGGGGCAGAATCTACGAGCAGTACTTC
TRBV5-4,NA,TRBJ1-1,NA,CASSHRVGLNTEAFF,TGTGCCAGCAGCCACAGGGTGGGCCTGAACACTGAAGCTTTCTTT
TRBV27,NA,TRBJ1-1,NA,CASSLYREMNTEAFF,TGTGCCAGCAGTTTGTACAGGGAGATGAACACTGAAGCTTTCTTT
TRBV4-1,NA,TRBJ2-5,NA,CASSPTPHGETQYF,TGCGCCAGCAGCCCGACACCCCACGGAGAGACCCAGTACTTC
TRBV27,NA,TRBJ1-3,NA,CASSSGNTIYF,TGTGCCAGCAGTAGTGGAAACACCATATATTTT
TRBV5-6,TRBD2,TRBJ2-2,NA,CASSLLREQRAGELFF,TGTGCCAGCAGCTTGCTGCGGGAGCAGCGGGCCGGGGAGCTGTTTTTT
TRBV30,NA,TRBJ1-1,NA,CAWRTPPNTEAFF,TGTGCCTGGAGAACCCCTCCGAACACTGAAGCTTTCTTT
TRBV2,TRBD2,TRBJ2-1,NA,CASRGTSGRGEQFF,TGTGCCAGCAGAGGGACTAGCGGGAGGGGTGAGCAGTTCTTC
TRBV29-1,TRBD2,TRBJ2-1,NA,CSAKTSGRGNEQFF,TGCAGCGCTAAGACTAGCGGGAGGGGTAATGAGCAGTTCTTC
TRBV29-1,TRBD1,TRBJ1-1,NA,CSVGQSKNTEAFF,TGCAGCGTGGGACAGTCAAAGAACACTGAAGCTTTCTTT
TRBV19,NA,TRBJ2-7,NA,CASTPGTGREEQYF,TGTGCCAGTACCCCCGGGACCGGCCGTGAGGAGCAGTACTTC
TRBV20-1,NA,TRBJ2-1,NA,CSAVPRSGQFF,TGCAGTGCTGTACCTAGGTCCGGGCAGTTCTTC
TRBV19,NA,TRBJ2-7,NA,CASSRDGTNTYEQYF,TGTGCCAGTAGTCGAGACGGGACCAACACCTACGAGCAGTACTTC
TRBV19,NA,TRBJ2-2,NA,CASSIGGRGTGELFF,TGTGCCAGTAGTATAGGTGGCAGGGGGACTGGGGAGCTGTTTTTT
TRBV27,NA,TRBJ2-3,NA,CASSLTTDTQYF,TGTGCCAGCAGTTTGACCACAGATACGCAGTATTTT
TRBV6-5,TRBD1,TRBJ1-1,once,CASRPRGGNTEAFF,TGTGCCAGCAGACCCAGGGGGGGGAACACTGAAGCTTTCTTT
TRBV10-3,NA,TRBJ1-5,NA,CASRSGAGQPQHF,TGTGCCAGCCGATCTGGGGCCGGTCAGCCCCAGCATTTT